The T cell receptor (beta chain) under discussion was sequenced for a study of blood T cells in healthy people across ages. With respect to this clonotype: Its matching antigen is unknown.

The study's findings and limits: Because donor CMV status was unknown, expanded clonotype changes were possibly confounded. Per-million-T-cell TCR beta diversity fell roughly linearly with age. Both higher diversity and more naive CD4+ cells marked long-lived donors when set against aged donors.

The authors ran a second PCR of roughly 6 to 12 cycles using a sample-barcoded 5' primer and a J-beta primer mix. TCRdb independently ran MiXCR on the 5' RACE reads; one entry per CDR3 protein. The sample has about 800,000 distinct CDR3 sequences, roughly 60% seen once; the top ten hold about 20%. Unmatched junction bases numbered 1, after V lost 8 bases and J lost 0 bases. Per germline, CDR1 ENHRY and CDR2 SYGVKD. This CDR3 has 13 residues. This chain connects TRBV10-3 to TRBJ2-1; 7 nucleotides line up with TRBD1. Sequences were obtained from blood. The receptor's source is a man aged 25 to 40 in good health. This CDR3 reads CAIGTDSYNEQFF. CDR3 coding DNA: TGTGCCATCGGGACAGACTCCTACAATGAGCAGTTCTTC.